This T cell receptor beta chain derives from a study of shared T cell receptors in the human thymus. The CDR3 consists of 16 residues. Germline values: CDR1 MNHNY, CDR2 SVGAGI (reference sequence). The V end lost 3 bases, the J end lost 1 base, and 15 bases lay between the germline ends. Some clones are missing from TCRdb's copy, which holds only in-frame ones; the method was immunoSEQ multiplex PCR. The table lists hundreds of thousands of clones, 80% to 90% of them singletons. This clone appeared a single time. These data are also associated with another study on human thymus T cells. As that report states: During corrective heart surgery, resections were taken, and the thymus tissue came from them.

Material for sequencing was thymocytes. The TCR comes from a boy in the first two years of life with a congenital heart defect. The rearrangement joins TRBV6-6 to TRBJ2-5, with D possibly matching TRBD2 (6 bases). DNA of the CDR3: TGTGCCAGCAGTTATTTGGCGGGATTACGCCAAGAGACCCAGTACTTC. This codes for CASSYLAGLRQETQYF.